This T cell receptor beta chain was documented in a study of blood T cell repertoires in COVID-19. In the original workflow: Quantification of nucleated cells was approximated via reference gene primer amplification. Method: immunoSEQ multiplex PCR; TCRdb's copy keeps in-frame clones and lacks some. Clone size and the V and J calls come from that table; the DNA yielded D and trimming. The sample includes 250,000 to 350,000 clones, approximately 88% of them seen just once. Germline CDR1 is SGHTA and CDR2 is FQGNSA. V was clipped by 5 bases and J by 5 bases, with 13 bases between them. CDR3 length: 14 amino acids. Cohort 3 recovery required two negative PCRs, clearance, or symptom resolution.

The chain recombines TRBV7-2 with TRBJ1-5, with a possible D match to TRBD1 (6 bases). Input material: PBMCs or T cells enriched from blood (not recorded which). The receptor was isolated from a middle-aged woman who had recovered from COVID-19. Here the CDR3 reads CASSPGQSYQPQHF. CDR3 nucleotides: TGTGCCAGCAGCCCAGGACAGTCTTATCAGCCCCAGCATTTT.